The source of this T cell receptor beta chain is a study of cytomegalovirus exposure and HLA in healthy donors. Study-wide results and limits: Cytomegalovirus-associated status was assigned to approximately 160 TCR beta chains. It was taken for granted in presence/absence analyses that sequencing depth across donors was roughly uniform. CMV serostatus alone was available as immune exposure information.

With 60 Vbeta and 13 Jbeta primers, the PCR was carried out. Using immunoSEQ multiplex PCR, the repertoire was profiled, and TCRdb retains in-frame clones only, with some absent. The sample holds 200,000 or so clones, 80% to 85% seen once. Turning to this clone: Its target is not known.

Trimming removed 6 bases from V and 8 bases from J; junction bases left unmatched: 8. Germline assignment: CDR1 LNHDA and CDR2 SQIVND (reference sequence). The CDR3 contains 15 residues. This TCR came from a boy aged 10-17 years in good health and CMV-seronegative. The sample consisted of PBMCs. V usage is TRBV19 and J usage is TRBJ2-2; the match to TRBD2 covers 11 bases. The CDR3 DNA sequence: TGTGCCAGTAGCGAACTAGCGGGGGCGTGGGGGGAGCTGTTTTTT. It specifies CASSELAGAWGELFF.